The present T cell receptor beta chain was sequenced within a study of OX40 agonist ivuxolimab in advanced cancers. Turning to the study itself: Patients received ivuxolimab, an agonistic anti-OX40 (CD134) antibody.

This clone is medium-sized by share. Other DNA sequences in the sample encode the same CDR3. Sampled blood was obtained at baseline, cycle 4 day 1, and cycle 7 day 1. The ends were cut back, 2 bases at V and 1 base at J, with 2 bases in the middle. Germline CDR1 is MDHEN and CDR2 is SYDVKM. The CDR3 extends over 12 amino acids. TCRdb keeps only in-frame clones here, not all; method: immunoSEQ multiplex PCR. The table lists roughly 18,000 clones, approximately 80% of them singletons. This TCR was sampled from an adult with an advanced solid tumor such as melanoma, head and neck, liver or kidney cancer. The sample in question was CD4+ or CD8+ T cells sorted from blood, obtained in a trial of the OX40 agonist ivuxolimab. The genes are TRBV28 and TRBJ1-1; D unresolved. CDR3: CASSLPNTEAFF. CDR3 DNA sequence: TGTGCCAGCAGTTTACCGAACACTGAAGCTTTCTTT.